This TCR beta chain was sequenced in a study of control samples from healthy donors and cancer patients. The table came from immunoSEQ multiplex PCR; TCRdb's copy has only in-frame clones and leaves some out. Here the sample spans under 70,000 clones, around 90% being singletons. Germline assignment: CDR1 SGHDT and CDR2 YYEEEE. CDR3 length: 15 residues. V was pared by 4 bases and J by 2 bases, with 8 bases of the junction left unmatched. Sequenced sample: blood. The V gene is TRBV5-6, the J gene TRBJ2-5; 7 bases are a match to TRBD1. The source is a man aged 50 to 60 in good health. CDR3 coding DNA: TGTGCCAGCAGCGCAAGAATGACAGGGCAAGAGACCCAGTACTTC. This encodes CASSARMTGQETQYF.